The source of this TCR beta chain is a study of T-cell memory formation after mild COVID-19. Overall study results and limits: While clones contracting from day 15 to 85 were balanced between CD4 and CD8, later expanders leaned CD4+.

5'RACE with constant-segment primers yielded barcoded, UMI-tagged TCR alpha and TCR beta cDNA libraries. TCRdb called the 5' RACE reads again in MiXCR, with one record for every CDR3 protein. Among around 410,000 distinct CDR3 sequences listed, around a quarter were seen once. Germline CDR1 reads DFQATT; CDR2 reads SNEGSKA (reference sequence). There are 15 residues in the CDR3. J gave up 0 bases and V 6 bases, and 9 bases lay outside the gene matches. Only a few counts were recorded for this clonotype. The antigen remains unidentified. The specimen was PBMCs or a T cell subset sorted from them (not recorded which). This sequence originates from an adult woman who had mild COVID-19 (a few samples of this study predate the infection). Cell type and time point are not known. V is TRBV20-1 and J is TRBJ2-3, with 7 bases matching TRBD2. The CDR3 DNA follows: TGCAGTGCGAGATGGGGGGGGACTAGCACAGATACGCAGTATTTT. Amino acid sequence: CSARWGGTSTDTQYF.